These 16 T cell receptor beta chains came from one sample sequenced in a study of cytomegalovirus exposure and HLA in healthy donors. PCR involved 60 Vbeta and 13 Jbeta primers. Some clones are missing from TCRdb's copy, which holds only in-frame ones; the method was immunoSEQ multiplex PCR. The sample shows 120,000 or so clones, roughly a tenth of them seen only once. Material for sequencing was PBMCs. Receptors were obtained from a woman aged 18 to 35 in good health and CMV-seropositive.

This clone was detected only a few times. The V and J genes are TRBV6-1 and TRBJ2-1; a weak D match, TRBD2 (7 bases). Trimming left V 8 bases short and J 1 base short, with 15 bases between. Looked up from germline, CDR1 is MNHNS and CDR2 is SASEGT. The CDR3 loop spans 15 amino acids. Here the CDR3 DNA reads TGTGCCAGCCTCGGACAGCGGGGTTCCTACAATGAGCAGTTCTTC. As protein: CASLGQRGSYNEQFF.

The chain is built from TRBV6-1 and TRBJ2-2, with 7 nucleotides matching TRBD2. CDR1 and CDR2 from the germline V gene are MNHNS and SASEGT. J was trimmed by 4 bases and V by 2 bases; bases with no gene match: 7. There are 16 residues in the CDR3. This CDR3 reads CASSELAGDSTGELFF. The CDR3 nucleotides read TGTGCCAGCAGTGAACTCGCGGGAGATAGCACCGGGGAGCTGTTTTTT.

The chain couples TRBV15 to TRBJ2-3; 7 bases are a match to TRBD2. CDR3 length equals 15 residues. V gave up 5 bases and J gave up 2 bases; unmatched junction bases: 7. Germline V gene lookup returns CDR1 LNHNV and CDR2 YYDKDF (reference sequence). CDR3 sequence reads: CATSYSGTPTDTQYF. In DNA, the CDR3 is TGTGCCACCAGCTACAGCGGGACCCCCACAGATACGCAGTATTTT.

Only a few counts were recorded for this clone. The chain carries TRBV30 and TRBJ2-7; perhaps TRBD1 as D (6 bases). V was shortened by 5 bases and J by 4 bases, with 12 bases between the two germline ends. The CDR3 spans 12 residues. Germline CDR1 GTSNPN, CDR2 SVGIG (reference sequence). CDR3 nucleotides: TGTGCCTGGTCAGGGGCATCGTACGAGCAGTACTTC. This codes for CAWSGASYEQYF. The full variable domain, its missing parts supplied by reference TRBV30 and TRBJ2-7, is SQTIHQWPATLVQPVGSPLSLECTVEGTSNPNLYWYRQAAGRGLQLLFYSVGIGQISSEVPQNLSASRPQDRQFILSSKKLLLSDSGFYLCAWSGASYEQYFGPGTRLTVT.

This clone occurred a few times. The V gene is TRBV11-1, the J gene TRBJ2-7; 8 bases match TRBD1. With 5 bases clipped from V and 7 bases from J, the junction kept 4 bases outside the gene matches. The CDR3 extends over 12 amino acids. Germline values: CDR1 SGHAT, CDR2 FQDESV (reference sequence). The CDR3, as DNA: TGTGCCAGCAGCCCGACAGGGGTTGAGCAGTACTTC. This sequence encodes CASSPTGVEQYF.

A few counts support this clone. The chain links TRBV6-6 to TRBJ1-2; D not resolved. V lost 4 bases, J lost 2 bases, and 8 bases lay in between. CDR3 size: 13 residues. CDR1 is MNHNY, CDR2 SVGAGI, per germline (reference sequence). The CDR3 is CASSWSENYGYTF. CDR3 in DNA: TGTGCCAGCAGTTGGTCAGAAAACTATGGCTACACCTTC.

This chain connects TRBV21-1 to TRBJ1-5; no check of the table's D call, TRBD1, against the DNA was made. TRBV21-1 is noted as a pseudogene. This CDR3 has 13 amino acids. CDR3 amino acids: CASRAYRVQPQHF. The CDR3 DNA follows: TGTGCCAGCAGGGCGTACAGGGTACAGCCCCAGCATTTT.

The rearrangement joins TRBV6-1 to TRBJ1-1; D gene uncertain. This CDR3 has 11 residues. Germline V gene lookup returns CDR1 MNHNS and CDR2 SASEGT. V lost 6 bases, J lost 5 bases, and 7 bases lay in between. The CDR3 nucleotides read TGTGCCAGCAGGTCCAGAACTGAAGCTTTCTTT. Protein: CASRSRTEAFF.

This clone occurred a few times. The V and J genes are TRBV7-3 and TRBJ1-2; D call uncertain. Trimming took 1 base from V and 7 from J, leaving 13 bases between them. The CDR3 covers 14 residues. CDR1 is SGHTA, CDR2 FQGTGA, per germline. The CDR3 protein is CASSLSVGWAGYTF. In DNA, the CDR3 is TGTGCCAGCAGCTTAAGTGTAGGTTGGGCTGGCTACACCTTC.

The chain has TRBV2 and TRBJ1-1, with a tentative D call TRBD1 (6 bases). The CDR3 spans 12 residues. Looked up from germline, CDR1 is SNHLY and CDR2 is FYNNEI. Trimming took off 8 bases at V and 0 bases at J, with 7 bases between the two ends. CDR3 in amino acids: CASQGMNTEAFF. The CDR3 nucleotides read TGTGCCAGCCAGGGGATGAACACTGAAGCTTTCTTT.

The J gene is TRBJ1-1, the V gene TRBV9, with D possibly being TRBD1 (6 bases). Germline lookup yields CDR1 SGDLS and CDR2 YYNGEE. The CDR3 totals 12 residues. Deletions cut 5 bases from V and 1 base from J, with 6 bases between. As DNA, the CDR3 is TGTGCCAGCAGAGGGGGGAACACTGAAGCTTTCTTT. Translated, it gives CASRGGNTEAFF.

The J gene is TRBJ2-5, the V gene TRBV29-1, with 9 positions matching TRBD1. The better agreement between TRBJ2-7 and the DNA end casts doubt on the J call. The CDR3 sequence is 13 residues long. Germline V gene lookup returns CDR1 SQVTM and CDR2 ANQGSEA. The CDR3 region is CSVSGTGNYEQYF. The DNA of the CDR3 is TGCAGCGTCTCCGGGACAGGGAACTACGAGCAGTACTTC.

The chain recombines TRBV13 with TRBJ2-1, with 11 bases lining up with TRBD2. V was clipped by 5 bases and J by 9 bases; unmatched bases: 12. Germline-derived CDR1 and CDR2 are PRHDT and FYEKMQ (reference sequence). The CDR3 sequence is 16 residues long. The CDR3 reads CASSTPTSGNLGEQFF. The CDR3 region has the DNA TGTGCCAGCAGCACCCCGACTAGCGGGAACCTAGGTGAGCAGTTCTTC.

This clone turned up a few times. The CDR3 DNA reads as TGCGCCAGCAGCCTAGCGGAGTTCCGAGATACGCAGTATTTT. This sequence encodes CASSLAEFRDTQYF. The rearrangement joins TRBV5-1 to TRBJ2-3; 7 positions match TRBD2. The V segment lost 4 bases and the J segment 5 bases; nucleotides outside the gene matches: 7. The CDR3 sequence is 14 residues long. Germline V gene sequence: CDR1 SGHRS, CDR2 YFSETQ.

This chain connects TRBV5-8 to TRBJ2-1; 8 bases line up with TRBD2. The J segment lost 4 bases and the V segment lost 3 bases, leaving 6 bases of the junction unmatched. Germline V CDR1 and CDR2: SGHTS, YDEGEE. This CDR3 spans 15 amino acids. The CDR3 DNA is TGTGCCAGCAGCTGGGGGACTAGAAGGTACAATGAGCAGTTCTTC. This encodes CASSWGTRRYNEQFF.

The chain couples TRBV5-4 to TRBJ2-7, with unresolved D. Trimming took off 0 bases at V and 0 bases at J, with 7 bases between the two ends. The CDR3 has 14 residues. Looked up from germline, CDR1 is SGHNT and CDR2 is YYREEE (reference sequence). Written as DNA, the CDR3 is TGTGCCAGCAGCTTGGTAGAAAACTCCTACGAGCAGTACTTC. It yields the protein CASSLVENSYEQYF.